The 16 T cell receptor beta chains below were found in one sample sequenced in a study of blood T cell repertoires in COVID-19. The method was immunoSEQ multiplex PCR; TCRdb's version includes in-frame clones alone and lacks a portion of them. The data show tens of thousands of clones, over 75% seen once. The sequencing input was peripheral blood. Every receptor here comes from an elderly woman with COVID-19, enrolled during active disease.

This chain links TRBV7-6 with TRBJ2-3, with 8 bases matching TRBD1. The CDR3 consists of 16 residues. Per germline, CDR1 SGHVS and CDR2 FNYEAQ. The J segment lost 9 bases and the V segment lost 5 bases, leaving 16 bases of the junction unmatched. The CDR3 protein is CASSLRQGSLGRTQYF. CDR3 bases: TGTGCCAGCAGCCTCCGACAGGGGTCACTCGGCCGGACGCAGTATTTT.

The chain combines TRBV7-8 with TRBJ2-5, with 7 bases fitting TRBD1. Germline V gives CDR1 SGHVS, CDR2 FQNEAQ. The V and J ends lost 5 bases and 1 base, in that order; junction bases with no gene match: 4. There are 14 residues in the CDR3. DNA for the CDR3: TGTGCCAGCAGCACAAGGGACAGCCAAGAGACCCAGTACTTC. This gives the protein CASSTRDSQETQYF.

The rearrangement joins TRBV2 to TRBJ2-7; D perhaps matches TRBD2 (6 bases). This CDR3 comprises 11 residues. CDR1 and CDR2 (germline): SNHLY, FYNNEI. The V gene lost 5 bases and the J gene lost 9 bases, with 11 bases spanning the gap. This CDR3 is CASSLSGLQYF. As DNA, the CDR3 is TGTGCCAGCAGTCTATCGGGACTGCAGTACTTC. Based on the CDR3 plus reference TRBV2 and TRBJ2-7, the full variable domain is EPEVTQTPSHQVTQMGQEVILRCVPISNHLYFYWYRQILGQKVEFLVSFYNNEISEKSEIFDDQFSVERPDGSNFTLKIRSTKLEDSAMYFCASSLSGLQYFGPGTRLTVT.

The rearrangement joins TRBV6-1 to TRBJ1-6; weak D call: TRBD1 (5 bases). Germline V CDR1 and CDR2: MNHNS, SASEGT. Between the trimmed V and J ends, which lost 1 base and 6 bases, there was a span of 10 bases. CDR3 length: 15 amino acids. CDR3 nucleotide sequence: TGTGCCAGCAGTGAAGGATCCCAGGGTAATTCACCCCTCCACTTT. It yields the protein CASSEGSQGNSPLHF.

For the CDR3, the DNA is TGTGCCAGCAGCCAAGGGCAGGGAACTAACACCATATATTTT. This gives the protein CASSQGQGTNTIYF. The chain links TRBV3-1 (or the pseudogene TRBV3-2) to TRBJ1-3; D is possibly TRBD1 (5 bases). This CDR3 region has 14 residues. Trimming took off 1 base at V and 7 bases at J, with 11 bases between the two ends. From germline, CDR1 is LGHDT and CDR2 YNNKEL (reference sequence).

The V gene is TRBV6-6, the J gene TRBJ2-3; 8 bases line up with TRBD2. The CDR3 contains 14 residues. The germline V gene encodes CDR1 MNHNY and CDR2 SVGAGI (reference sequence). The trim removed 7 bases at V and 2 bases at J, leaving 5 bases unmatched. In nucleotides, the CDR3 is TGTGCCAGCACCTTAGCGGGGCCCACAGATACGCAGTATTTT. Protein product: CASTLAGPTDTQYF.

The rearrangement uses TRBV5-1 and TRBJ2-7; no clear D gene. Looked up from germline, CDR1 is SGHRS and CDR2 is YFSETQ. V shed 0 bases and J shed 5 bases, with 12 bases lying between them. This CDR3 comprises 14 residues. CDR3 DNA: TGCGCCAGCAGCTTGGGGCAGTCCGCCCACGAGCAGTACTTC. It is translated as CASSLGQSAHEQYF. The full variable domain, in which reference TRBV5-1 and TRBJ2-7 provide the parts outside the CDR3, is KAGVTQTPRYLIKTRGQQVTLSCSPISGHRSVSWYQQTPGQGLQFLFEYFSETQRNKGNFPGRFSGRQFSNSRSEMNVSTLELGDSALYLCASSLGQSAHEQYFGPGTRLTVT.

V and J are TRBV2 and TRBJ2-1, with D possibly TRBD1 on 6 matching bases. Looked up from germline, CDR1 is SNHLY and CDR2 is FYNNEI. Trimming pared 5 bases from V and 5 bases from J, leaving 10 bases between. There are 13 residues in the CDR3. The CDR3 DNA is TGTGCCAGCAGTCGGACAGCCGACAATGAGCAGTTCTTC. Translating gives CASSRTADNEQFF.

Concerning this clone itself: At one boundary the junction diverges from the germline segment, which might be a read error. CDR3 region: CASSLGAWSNREANYGYTF. CDR3 in DNA: TGTGCCAGCAGTTTAGGGGCGTGGAGCAACAGGGAAGCTAACTATGGCTACACCTTC. J is TRBJ1-2 and V is TRBV7-9; tentatively, D is TRBD1 (6 bases). The CDR3 consists of 19 residues. Germline CDR1 is SEHNR and CDR2 is FQNEAQ (reference sequence).

This clone appeared once. This chain links TRBV5-1 with TRBJ2-7; 8 bases fit TRBD2. The CDR3 covers 14 residues. Germline CDR1 is SGHRS and CDR2 is YFSETQ. With 0 bases clipped from V and 2 bases from J, the junction kept 1 base outside the gene matches. The DNA for the CDR3 is TGCGCCAGCAGCTTGGTACTAGCGGCCTACGAGCAGTACTTC. Encoded protein: CASSLVLAAYEQYF.

V is TRBV19 and J is TRBJ1-2; unclear D gene. The CDR3 runs 16 residues. Germline V gene lookup returns CDR1 LNHDA and CDR2 SQIVND (reference sequence). The V and J ends lost 7 bases and 4 bases respectively, with 22 bases between them. The CDR3 loop is CASIYSTGENSYGYTF. The CDR3 region has the DNA TGTGCCAGTATATATAGTACCGGGGAAAACTCCTATGGCTACACCTTC.

The chain recombines TRBV12-3 or TRBV12-4 with TRBJ1-2; no firm D call. The CDR3 is 12 amino acids. V was trimmed by 6 bases and J by 8 bases, leaving 13 bases between them. The CDR3 DNA is TGTGCCAGCAGCCTCAACCGGGAGGGCTACACCTTC. It specifies CASSLNREGYTF.

The chain has TRBV7-9 and TRBJ1-2; TRBD1 matches at 10 bases. The germline gives CDR1 SEHNR, CDR2 FQNEAQ (reference sequence). The CDR3 sequence is 16 residues long. The V gene end was trimmed by 8 bases and the J gene end by 2 bases; junction bases not matched to a gene: 11. CDR3 protein: CASFAIGQGENYGYTF. The CDR3 region has the DNA TGTGCCAGCTTTGCTATCGGACAGGGGGAGAACTATGGCTACACCTTC.

This sequence joins TRBV20-1 and TRBJ1-4; D remains unclear. Germline CDR1 and CDR2: DFQATT and SNEGSKA (reference sequence). V lost 3 bases and J 8 bases, leaving 7 bases between the germline ends. The CDR3 sequence is 11 residues long. The CDR3 DNA is TGCAGTGCTAGTGCCTTGGAAAAACTGTTTTTT. Encoded protein: CSASALEKLFF.

The rearrangement joins TRBV6-5 to TRBJ1-2; D uncertain. V was cut by 0 bases and J by 3 bases, with 11 bases left in between. This CDR3 comprises 15 residues. Germline V gene sequence: CDR1 MNHEY, CDR2 SVGAGI. The CDR3 sequence is CASSYSSRRDYGYTF. As DNA, the CDR3 is TGTGCCAGCAGTTACTCTTCCCGAAGAGACTATGGCTACACCTTC.

This chain links TRBV5-1 with TRBJ1-5, with D possibly TRBD1 on 5 matching bases. V lost 0 bases to trimming and J lost 5 bases, with 12 bases between them. This CDR3 is 15 amino acids long. Looked up from germline, CDR1 is SGHRS and CDR2 is YFSETQ. The CDR3 protein is CASSLAGQGDQPQHF. The CDR3 DNA is TGCGCCAGCAGCTTGGCCGGCCAGGGTGATCAGCCCCAGCATTTT.